The rows below give T cell receptor beta chains drawn from one sample of a study of T cells in localized non-small cell lung cancer. Method: immunoSEQ multiplex PCR; TCRdb's copy keeps in-frame clones and lacks some. In the table there are roughly 3,800 clones, about 31% of which are singletons. Specimen: lung tumor tissue, collected before any cancer treatment. All receptors come from a man aged 35-69 years with stage I lung adenocarcinoma. The CDR3 runs from the conserved cysteine through the conserved F or W. Some rows have no size entry. The others give once, few or many, or a class for an expanded clone.

j_call | clone_size | v_call | cdr3_aa
TRBJ1-1 | few | TRBV11-3 | CASSLRRGGTEAFF
TRBJ2-6 | few | TRBV5-1 | CASSFGLSSGANVLTF
TRBJ2-7 | medium-sized | TRBV11-3 | CASSLTGGTLDEQYF
TRBJ1-5 | few | TRBV11-3 | CASSLVAGGSNQPQHF
TRBJ2-3 | few | TRBV28 | CASSSQRTSTDTQYF
TRBJ2-7 | . | TRBV7-5 | CASSLVPTSGVQQYF
TRBJ2-2 | few | TRBV11-3 | CASSPAYRGPGELFF
TRBJ2-1 | few | TRBV30 | CAWSGLAGGTEQFF
TRBJ1-2 | . | TRBV14 | CASSQDRRGAFYGYTF
TRBJ2-5 | . | TRBV18 | CASSSRELVETQYF
TRBJ2-3 | once | TRBV5-1 | CASSFPMAASTDTQYF
TRBJ2-1 | few | TRBV11-3 | CASSLKRSSYNEQFF
TRBJ2-2 | few | TRBV19 | CASSLFYTGELFF
TRBJ2-7 | . | TRBV30 | CAWSVLRGFSSYEQYF
TRBJ1-5 | . | TRBV18 | CASSKDRVNQPQHF
TRBJ1-1 | . | TRBV30 | CAWSGPFTEAFF
TRBJ2-1 | . | TRBV28 | CASHRGNDNEQFF
TRBJ1-1 | few | TRBV12-5 | CASGLSPSPEAFF
TRBJ2-1 | few | TRBV11-3 | CASSLMAGNNEQFF
TRBJ2-7 | . | TRBV9 | CASSLTQGGSLGEQYF
TRBJ1-2 | few | TRBV28 | CASSSARILYGYTF
TRBJ1-5 | . | TRBV6-8 | CASRGHSNQPQHF
TRBJ2-2 | large | TRBV11-3 | CASSLVLGVSSGGELFF
TRBJ2-7 | . | TRBV6-8 | CASSEQGESGEQYF
TRBJ1-4 | . | TRBV9 | CASSVGITISEKLFF
TRBJ2-1 | . | TRBV29-1 | CSVAASTSSYNEQFF
TRBJ2-7 | . | TRBV5-1 | CASSPVDTGYEQYF
TRBJ2-1 | medium-sized | TRBV6-8 | CASSEEGGDNEQFF
TRBJ2-5 | . | TRBV5-1 | CASSYRGPNQETQYF
TRBJ2-2 | . | TRBV6-8 | CASRARTGTSGELFF
TRBJ2-5 | . | TRBV15 | CATSRGTGKETQYF
TRBJ2-3 | few | TRBV11-3 | CASSLVPSSTDTQYF
TRBJ2-1 | . | TRBV19 | CASTIQGNNEQFF
TRBJ2-2 | . | TRBV29-1 | CSVDRANTGELFF
TRBJ2-7 | . | TRBV6-8 | CASSSLPPQGYEQYF
TRBJ2-3 | . | TRBV14 | CASSQEGAWTGVTDTQYF
TRBJ1-6 | . | TRBV30 | CAWTRDSYNSPLHF
TRBJ2-7 | few | TRBV6-8 | CASSSSGFEQYF
TRBJ2-7 | few | TRBV15 | CATSNLNGGGEQYF
TRBJ2-1 | . | TRBV28 | CASSRLAGDNEQFF
TRBJ2-5 | few | TRBV6-8 | CASSESTGVLETQYF
TRBJ2-5 | few | TRBV9 | CASSLNRAGLQETQYF
TRBJ2-4 | few | TRBV25-1 | CASSVGTKNIQYF
TRBJ1-5 | . | TRBV2 | CASRRGNQPQHF
TRBJ2-2 | . | TRBV9 | CASSYRALNTGELFF
TRBJ1-3 | . | TRBV19 | CASRVDRSGNTIYF
TRBJ1-3 | few | TRBV11-3 | CASSLGPGYLGNTIYF
TRBJ2-3 | few | TRBV28 | CASALPGDTQYF
TRBJ1-2 | . | TRBV11-3 | CASSLFRTRANYGYTF
TRBJ2-7 | . | TRBV9 | CASSAGTGYEQYF
TRBJ2-2 | . | TRBV18 | CASSPTIADPNTGELFF
TRBJ1-6 | few | TRBV7-2 | CASSGQSTSPLHF
TRBJ1-1 | few | TRBV28 | CASSRHEEGFTEAFF
TRBJ2-1 | . | TRBV19 | CASSMGTGQGRNEQFF
TRBJ2-1 | . | TRBV5-1 | CASSPSALGYNEQFF